The T cell receptor beta chain under discussion was sequenced for a study of T cells after yellow fever vaccination. Study-level background: Any fraction with a low cell number was prepared using SMART-Seq v4 Ultra Low Input.

V was shortened by 5 bases and J by 7 bases, with 18 bases between the two germline ends. Per the germline V gene, CDR1 is MNHEY and CDR2 is SMNVEV (reference sequence). There are 14 residues in the CDR3. One entry per CDR3 protein results from TCRdb running MiXCR on the 5' RACE reads. Found here are 450,000 to 650,000 distinct CDR3 sequences, 13% of them singletons; the top ten hold about 14%. On this clonotype: Its matching antigen is unknown.

Findings and limits, study-wide: Of the clonotypes, a small share occurred in both CD4 and CD8 compartments.

Source: PBMCs, taken on the day of the yellow fever booster vaccination. This receptor was taken from a man aged 30 to 39 who received the YFV17D yellow fever vaccine. The rearrangement joins TRBV27 to TRBJ2-7; the D gene is possibly TRBD2 (6 bases). CDR3 sequence reads: CASSPAGRVLEQYF. The CDR3 bases are TGTGCCAGCAGTCCCGCGGGACGGGTTTTGGAGCAGTACTTC.